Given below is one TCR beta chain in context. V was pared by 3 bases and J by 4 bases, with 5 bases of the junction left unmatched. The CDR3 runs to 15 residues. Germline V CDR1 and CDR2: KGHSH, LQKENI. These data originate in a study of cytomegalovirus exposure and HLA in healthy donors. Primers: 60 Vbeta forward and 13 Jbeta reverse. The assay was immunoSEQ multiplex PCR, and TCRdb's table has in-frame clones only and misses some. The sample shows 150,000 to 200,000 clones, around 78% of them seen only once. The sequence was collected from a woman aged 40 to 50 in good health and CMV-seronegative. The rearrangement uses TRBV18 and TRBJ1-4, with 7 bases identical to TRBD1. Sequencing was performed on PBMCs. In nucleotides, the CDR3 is TGTGCCAGCTCACCCCCGGGGACAGTTAATGAAAAACTGTTTTTT. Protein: CASSPPGTVNEKLFF. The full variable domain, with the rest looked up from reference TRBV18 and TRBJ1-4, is NAGVMQNPRHLVRRRGQEARLRCSPMKGHSHVYWYRQLPEEGLKFMVYLQKENIIDESGMPKERFSAEFPKEGPSILRIQQVVRGDSAAYFCASSPPGTVNEKLFFGSGTQLSVL.